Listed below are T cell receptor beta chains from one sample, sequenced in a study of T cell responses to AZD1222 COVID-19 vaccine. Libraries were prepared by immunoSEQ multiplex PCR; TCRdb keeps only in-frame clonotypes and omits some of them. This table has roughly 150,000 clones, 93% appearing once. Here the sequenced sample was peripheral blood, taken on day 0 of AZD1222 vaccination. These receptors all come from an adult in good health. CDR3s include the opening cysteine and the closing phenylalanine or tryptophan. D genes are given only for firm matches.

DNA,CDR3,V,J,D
TGTGCCAGCAAGGGACAGGGGGTGTCCTACGAGCAGTACTTC,CASKGQGVSYEQYF,TRBV2,TRBJ2-7,TRBD1
TGTGCCAGCAGCCAAGGTCGGGAGGGGGGCTACACCTTC,CASSQGREGGYTF,TRBV3-1/TRBV3-2,TRBJ1-2,NA
TGCAGCGTGCGACACCTAAGCTCCTACAATGAGCAGTTCTTC,CSVRHLSSYNEQFF,TRBV29-1,TRBJ2-1,NA
TGTGCCAGCAGCGTGGGTCTAGCGGGGGCCTCCTCTGGGGCCAACGTCCTGACTTTC,CASSVGLAGASSGANVLTF,TRBV9,TRBJ2-6,TRBD2
TGCAGCGTTGATTTGTCCGGTCTGGAGCGGTCCAATGAGCAGTTCTTC,CSVDLSGLERSNEQFF,TRBV29-1,TRBJ2-1,NA
TGTGCCTGGAGCAGGAACACTGAAGCTTTCTTT,CAWSRNTEAFF,TRBV30,TRBJ1-1,NA
TGCGCCAGCAGCCAAGGTAATCGACAGGACCGCCTCTTC,CASSQGNRQDRLF,TRBV4-1,TRBJ1-2,NA
TGTGCCACCAGTACGGACAGGGGAGACACAGATACGCAGTATTTT,CATSTDRGDTDTQYF,TRBV24-1,TRBJ2-3,TRBD1
TGCAGTGCTAGAAGTGATTTGGGCTACACCTTC,CSARSDLGYTF,TRBV20-1,TRBJ1-2,NA
TGTGCCAGCAGCTTTCGGCCGGGACTTCCTAATGAGCAGTTCTTC,CASSFRPGLPNEQFF,TRBV7-9,TRBJ2-1,NA
TGTGCCAGCAGTTTGTTACAGAACACTGAAGCTTTCTTT,CASSLLQNTEAFF,TRBV12-3/TRBV12-4,TRBJ1-1,NA